This T cell receptor (beta chain) came from a study of blood T cells in healthy people across ages. Study-wide points: Estimates of diversity drawn from one million T cells were considered underestimates. The study found more naive CD4+ cells and higher diversity in long-lived than aged donors.

Only a few counts were recorded for this clonotype. The antigen is not known. This CDR3 region has 15 residues. V lost 11 bases to trimming and J lost 0 bases, with 19 bases between them. The V gene's germline CDR1 is ENHRY and CDR2 SYGVKD. A J-beta primer mix and a sample-barcoded 5' primer were used in a second PCR of roughly 6 to 11 cycles. From the 5' RACE reads, TCRdb called clonotypes with MiXCR, one entry per CDR3 protein. The sample holds fewer than 1,000,000 distinct CDR3 sequences, under 55% seen once. Sequencing was done on a sample of blood. The sequence derives from a man in his 60s in good health. V and J are TRBV10-3 and TRBJ1-2; D is possibly TRBD1 (5 bases). The CDR3 loop reads CAGRDGETTNYGYTF. The CDR3 bases are TGTGCCGGCAGGGATGGGGAAACAACTAACTATGGCTACACCTTC.